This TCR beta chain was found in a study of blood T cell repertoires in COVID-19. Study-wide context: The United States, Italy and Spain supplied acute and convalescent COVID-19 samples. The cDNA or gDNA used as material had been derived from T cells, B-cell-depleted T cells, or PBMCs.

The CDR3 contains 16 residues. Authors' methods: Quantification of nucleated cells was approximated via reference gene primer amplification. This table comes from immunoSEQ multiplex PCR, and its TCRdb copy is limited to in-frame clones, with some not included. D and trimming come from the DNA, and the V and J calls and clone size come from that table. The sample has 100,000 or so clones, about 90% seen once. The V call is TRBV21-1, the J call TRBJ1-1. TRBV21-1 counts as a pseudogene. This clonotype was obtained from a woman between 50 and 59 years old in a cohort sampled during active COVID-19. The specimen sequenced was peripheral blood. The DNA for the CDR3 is TGTGCCAGCAGCCCACGGTCAGGGAGGAGGAACACTGAAGCTTTCTTT. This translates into CASSPRSGRRNTEAFF.